One T cell receptor (beta chain) is described in this entry. Its antigen is still unknown. No per-base quality is available; no much larger clone lies one base away. This sample stems from a study of neoadjuvant anti-PD-1 for oral cavity cancer (dated by TCRdb to about 2021). Study-wide context: Patients mostly received three to four biweekly doses of nivolumab at 3 mg/kg before curative-intent surgical resection. There were about a dozen patients in the parent correlative cohort, and the response rate was 33%. For patients who did not progress, a fourth nivolumab dose was given around day 43, followed by definitive surgical resection on days 50-56. Responders were defined as patients with complete response, partial response or stable disease by RECIST 1.1; non-responders were defined as patients with progression. Paper-wide results and their limitations: TCR analyses included only a few patients per response group, and the authors called for larger cohorts for validation. A higher pretreatment blood Treg/Th17 ratio correlated with both higher pretreatment blood TCRbeta clonality and lower post-treatment tumor TCRbeta clonality. Larger post-treatment sizes of preexisting intratumoral clones correlated with greater tumor shrinkage, suggesting expansion of preexisting clones contributed to response.

CDR1 SNHLY and CDR2 FYNNEI are derived from the germline V gene. The cysteine opens and the phenylalanine closes a CDR3 of 15 amino acids. Of the read, only the CDR3 DNA is kept; its 45 bases are in frame from base 1. V loses 6 bases, J loses 8 bases, and the germline ends lie 20 bases apart. Tumor libraries used mostly roughly 4.6 ug of input genomic DNA for survey sequencing, with two replicates per sample. The immunoSEQ hsTCRbeta kit was used to prepare TCRbeta libraries according to the manufacturer's instructions. The completed libraries were mixed into a single pool at 3 nM, then sequenced with an Illumina NovaSeq 6000 S4 flow cell. The original methods were these. Raw data preprocessing and quality control were performed with the immunoSEQ Analyzer. The analysis was limited to productive rearrangements, and each clonotype was defined by a unique CDR3 amino acid sequence. Repertoire clonality was estimated as the Gini-Simpson index, which was calculated using the R package tcR. Gini indices were compared with Student's t test, and associations with tumor size change were assessed by Pearson correlation. Imported from immuneACCESS, the table was reduced by TCRdb to in-frame sequences with V and J called. These copies leave out some clones; in studies compared against another copy, an unresolved V gene accounts for under half, and the cause of the remainder is not known. V, J and clone size are taken as reported in that table, and D and trimming were inferred from the DNA itself. The sample contains tens of thousands of clones, 35% to 45% of them found a single time. The ten largest clones capture approximately 16% of the sample.

Taken with the paper, the label for time point translates to: after neoadjuvant nivolumab, at surgical resection. None of the patients had received prior systemic or radiation treatment, and all were newly diagnosed with stage II-IVA oral cavity squamous cell carcinoma. Everyone in the cohort had locally advanced, HPV-negative oral cavity squamous cell carcinoma. The samples were drawn from a longitudinal correlative study tied to a single-arm phase II trial testing neoadjuvant nivolumab in oral cavity squamous cell carcinoma. Subject-matched pre- and post-treatment PBMCs and tumors from three responders and three non-responders underwent genomic DNA-based TCRbeta sequencing. The Maxwell RSC DNA from Tissue kit was used to isolate genomic DNA from tumor tissue.

This material consisted of tumor tissue, taken after nivolumab (anti-PD-1) treatment. The sequence derives from a person aged 35-80 years with oral cavity squamous cell carcinoma. The V gene is TRBV2 and the J gene is TRBJ2-1, with the D call tentatively TRBD1 or TRBD2, each fitting 5 bases. At the DNA level, the sequence is TGTGCCAGCAGGGATCCGGGACGGGGTCTCCATGAGCAGTTCTTC. Its protein is CASRDPGRGLHEQFF.